The 17 T cell receptor beta chains presented below share a single source sample, sequenced in a study of T cells after yellow fever vaccination. One entry per CDR3 protein results from TCRdb running MiXCR on the 5' RACE reads. The sample shows 200,000 or so distinct CDR3 sequences, less than 7.5% of them seen only once. The specimen comprised CD4+ T cells sorted from PBMCs, sampled on the day of the yellow fever booster vaccination. The receptors come from a man younger than 40 who received the YFV17D yellow fever vaccine.

This clonotype has only a few counts. V gene TRBV7-2 combines with J gene TRBJ2-1; D might be TRBD1 (6 bases). Germline CDR1 SGHTA, CDR2 FQGNSA. V lost 2 bases and J 0 bases, leaving 8 bases between the germline ends. The CDR3 runs 15 residues. In DNA, the CDR3 is TGTGCCAGCAGCTTATCGGACAGCTCCTACAATGAGCAGTTCTTC. Translation gives CASSLSDSSYNEQFF.

There are a few counts of this clonotype. This chain connects TRBV29-1 to TRBJ2-5; 7 nucleotides agree with TRBD2. J gave up 3 bases and V 5 bases, and 9 bases lay outside the gene matches. Germline V gene sequence: CDR1 SQVTM, CDR2 ANQGSEA. The CDR3 loop spans 14 amino acids. CDR3 in amino acids: CSVSHLGLKETQYF. Written as DNA, the CDR3 is TGCAGCGTTTCCCATCTGGGACTAAAAGAGACCCAGTACTTC. The full variable domain, in which reference TRBV29-1 and TRBJ2-5 provide the parts outside the CDR3, is SAVISQKPSRDICQRGTSLTIQCQVDSQVTMMFWYRQQPGQSLTLIATANQGSEATYESGFVIDKFPISRPNLTFSTLTVSNMSPEDSSIYLCSVSHLGLKETQYFGPGTRLLVL.

This clonotype came up many times. The rearrangement joins TRBV20-1 to TRBJ2-7; D is unclear. Germline V gene sequence: CDR1 DFQATT, CDR2 SNEGSKA (reference sequence). The CDR3 consists of 12 residues. V was shortened by 5 bases and J by 6 bases, with 14 bases between the two germline ends. The chain's CDR3 is CSAERWGSEQYF. CDR3 in DNA: TGCAGTGCTGAAAGATGGGGAAGCGAGCAGTACTTC.

The chain recombines TRBV20-1 with TRBJ2-5, with 8 nucleotides matching TRBD2. After removal of 3 bases from V and 2 bases from J, the junction contained 8 bases not matched to a gene. The CDR3 contains 15 residues. Germline V lookup: CDR1 DFQATT, CDR2 SNEGSKA (reference sequence). This CDR3 is CSASQVGRGQETQYF. The CDR3 bases are TGCAGTGCTAGTCAGGTCGGGAGGGGGCAAGAGACCCAGTACTTC.

This clonotype was detected many times. The chain joins TRBV20-1 to TRBJ2-7; 7 bases fit TRBD2. The V and J ends lost 0 bases and 5 bases, in that order; junction bases with no gene match: 4. The CDR3 sequence is 13 residues long. The germline gives CDR1 DFQATT, CDR2 SNEGSKA (reference sequence). The CDR3 spells CSARETSNHEQYF. The CDR3 DNA reads TGCAGTGCTAGAGAGACTAGCAACCACGAGCAGTACTTC.

Of note for this clonotype: One end of the junction is discordant with germline, which a read error may explain. The V and J genes are TRBV5-1 and TRBJ2-1, with TRBD2 as a possible D gene (5 bases). Germline V gene data show CDR1 as SGHRS and CDR2 as YFSETQ. The CDR3 is 15 amino acids. The CDR3: CASSLSGSSYNQQFF. The CDR3 nucleotides are TGCGCCAGCAGCTTGTCGGGAAGCTCCTACAATCAGCAGTTCTTC.

This clonotype was recorded a few times. The chain couples TRBV29-1 to TRBJ1-1; possible D gene TRBD1, 5 bases. This CDR3 has 13 amino acids. Trimming left V 7 bases short and J 0 bases short, with 12 bases between. Germline loops: CDR1 SQVTM, CDR2 ANQGSEA. The CDR3 spells CSAGHGLNTEAFF. CDR3 bases: TGCAGCGCAGGACACGGTTTGAACACTGAAGCTTTCTTT.

This clonotype was recorded many times. CDR3 sequence reads: CASSQTYSGETQYF. CDR3 DNA sequence: TGTGCCAGCAGCCAAACCTACTCGGGAGAGACCCAGTACTTC. The chain is built from TRBV3-1 and TRBJ2-5, with D hard to call. In germline, CDR1 is LGHDT, CDR2 YNNKEL (reference sequence). CDR3 length equals 14 residues. Trimming removed 2 bases from V and 4 bases from J, with 11 bases in between.

Ten or more counts support this clonotype. This rearrangement joins TRBV7-2 to TRBJ2-5, with 12 positions matching TRBD2. The junction had 8 bases not matched to a gene; V was cut back by 4 bases and J by 8 bases. CDR3 length: 15 residues. Germline loops: CDR1 SGHTA, CDR2 FQGNSA. The CDR3 region is CASSWRLAGGGTQYF. In DNA, the CDR3 is TGTGCCAGCAGCTGGAGGCTAGCGGGAGGGGGTACCCAGTACTTC. The full variable domain, with the rest looked up from reference TRBV7-2 and TRBJ2-5, is GAGVSQSPSNKVTEKGKDVELRCDPISGHTALYWYRQSLGQGLEFLIYFQGNSAPDKSGLPSDRFSAERTGGSVSTLTIQRTQQEDSAVYLCASSWRLAGGGTQYFGPGTRLLVL.

The chain recombines TRBV7-2 with TRBJ2-7; D is perhaps TRBD2 (5 bases). V dropped 5 bases and J dropped 0 bases, with 11 bases sitting between them. From germline, CDR1 is SGHTA and CDR2 FQGNSA. This CDR3 has 14 amino acids. CDR3 nucleotide sequence: TGTGCCAGCAGCAAACTAGGATACTCCTACGAGCAGTACTTC. Its protein is CASSKLGYSYEQYF.

The chain employs TRBV19 and TRBJ2-1, with 8 bases matching TRBD2. From germline, CDR1 is LNHDA and CDR2 SQIVND (reference sequence). The length of the CDR3 is 17 residues. Unmatched junction bases numbered 9, after V lost 5 bases and J lost 0 bases. This CDR3 is CASSPRGGSSSYNEQFF. The CDR3 nucleotides read TGTGCCAGTAGTCCCCGGGGGGGGTCGAGCTCCTACAATGAGCAGTTCTTC.

V gene TRBV24-1 combines with J gene TRBJ2-1; a weak D match, TRBD2 (6 bases). CDR3 length equals 14 residues. Trimming stripped 3 bases from V and 6 bases from J, with 11 bases between. From germline, CDR1 is KGHDR and CDR2 SFDVKD. The CDR3 is CATSDPKTSNEQFF. The CDR3 nucleotides read TGTGCCACCAGTGATCCTAAGACTAGCAATGAGCAGTTCTTC.

This clonotype appeared many times. The genes are TRBV4-3 and TRBJ1-6; weak D call: TRBD1 (5 bases). Trimming left V 8 bases short and J 10 bases short, with 15 bases between. There are 13 residues in the CDR3. In germline, CDR1 is LGHNA, CDR2 YSLEER. The CDR3 DNA sequence: TGCGCCAGCGGGGGGACGGGAGGGTCACCCCTCCACTTT. It translates to CASGGTGGSPLHF.

This clonotype was found once. This may come from a read error, since a much larger clone is one base off. The chain joins TRBV19 to TRBJ2-1; 8 nucleotides line up with TRBD1. CDR3 size: 14 residues. Germline V lookup: CDR1 LNHDA, CDR2 SQIVND (reference sequence). With 8 bases clipped from V and 11 bases from J, the junction kept 14 bases outside the gene matches. The CDR3 here is CASRTSRQGRKQFF. In DNA form, the CDR3 reads TGTGCCAGTCGCACCTCCCGACAGGGGAGGAAGCAGTTCTTC.

In its sample, this clonotype was seen many times. The chain couples TRBV29-1 to TRBJ2-3, with a weak D call TRBD2 (5 bases). V was cut by 7 bases and J by 10 bases, with 30 bases left in between. The CDR3 spans 16 residues. Germline V gene data show CDR1 as SQVTM and CDR2 as ANQGSEA. CDR3 DNA sequence: TGCAGCGCCCTCCCGGAGGCTGCCTTACCCGTGCTGCCGCAGTATTTT. It yields the protein CSALPEAALPVLPQYF.

This clonotype was counted many times. This chain links TRBV3-1 with TRBJ2-4, with TRBD1 as a possible D gene (5 bases). The germline gives CDR1 LGHDT, CDR2 YNNKEL (reference sequence). The CDR3 is 18 amino acids. Trimming stripped 1 base from V and 0 bases from J, with 16 bases between. CDR3 nucleotides: TGTGCCAGCAGCCAAGGGGGCCCAAATATACTAGCCAAAAACATTCAGTACTTC. It codes for CASSQGGPNILAKNIQYF.

This clonotype was recorded once. The chain carries TRBV10-2 and TRBJ2-7; D perhaps matches TRBD1 (6 bases). Per germline, CDR1 WSHSY and CDR2 SAAADI. The CDR3 spans 13 residues. The germline V and J ends were trimmed by 8 bases and 2 bases, with 13 bases remaining between them. The CDR3 is CASRKGEAYEQYF. The CDR3 bases are TGCGCCAGCCGTAAGGGGGAAGCCTACGAGCAGTACTTC.